The clone carrying this T cell receptor (beta chain) is a singleton in its sample. The junction departs from the called germline gene at one end, perhaps through a read error. Deep was the level at which the assay was run. TCRdb's copy holds only in-frame clones and misses some; the assay was immunoSEQ multiplex PCR. The sample records millions of clones, roughly 95% being singletons. The CDR3 spans 14 residues. The germline gives CDR1 MNHEY, CDR2 SMNVEV (reference sequence). Naive CD8 isolation took CD45RO-negative cells positively selected for CCR7 and excluded terminally differentiated effector memory CD45RA+ cells. This record comes from a study of shared clonotypes between healthy human individuals.

The receptor was isolated from a man aged 18 to 35 in good health. This rearrangement joins TRBV27 to TRBJ2-7; the D gene could be TRBD1 or TRBD2 (6 bases each). Sequencing was performed on naive CD8+ T cells sorted from blood. The CDR3 DNA sequence: TGTGCCAGCAGTTTATCGGGGGGCTCCTCCGAGCAGTACTTC. Translated: CASSLSGGSSEQYF.